The sequence of this T cell receptor beta chain was determined in a study of lymphopenia after photon versus proton radiotherapy. The assay was immunoSEQ multiplex PCR, and TCRdb's table has in-frame clones only and misses some. The sample shows more than 20,000 clones, around 85% of them seen only once. The germline CDR1 and CDR2 sequences are MNHEY and SVGAGI. The CDR3 contains 12 residues. V lost 8 bases and J lost 1, with 8 bases in between. The sample consisted of peripheral blood, taken from a patient treated with photon-based radiotherapy. The rearrangement uses TRBV6-5 and TRBJ1-1; D is uncertain. This clonotype was obtained from a man aged 25-45 years with gastric cancer. The CDR3 region is CASSEGNTEAFF. The CDR3 bases are TGTGCCAGCTCGGAGGGGAACACTGAAGCTTTCTTT.